Below are 17 T cell receptor beta chains sequenced from a single sample in a study of sequential checkpoint blockade in melanoma (dated by TCRdb to the late 2010s). The library was produced with the immunoSEQ multiplex PCR assay. As stored in TCRdb, this immuneACCESS dataset retains in-frame rearrangements with V and J assigned. A fraction of the clones does not appear; measured against another copy, unresolved V genes explain less than half of the discrepancy, and the remainder lacks a known reason. In this sample the table shows 15,000 to 20,000 clones, about 67% of which occur a single time. The ten largest clones represent about a fifth of the sample. In light of the paper, this sample's treatment or condition label describes: randomized to nivolumab then ipilimumab (arm A) or the reverse (arm B). Here the sequenced sample was CD8+ T cells sorted from blood (inferred from file names), taken from a patient given nivolumab and ipilimumab in sequence. The source is a human donor with melanoma.

This chain uses TRBV19 with TRBJ2-3; maybe TRBD2 (6 bases). Germline assignment: CDR1 LNHDA and CDR2 SQIVND (reference sequence). The CDR3 loop spans 16 amino acids. Trimming left V 5 bases short and J 4 bases short, with 19 bases between. The DNA for the CDR3 is TGTGCCAGTAGTTCACCGGGACTGGGTGAATCAGATACGCAGTATTTT. Amino acid sequence: CASSSPGLGESDTQYF.

This clone was counted between two and nine times. Possible read error: a much larger clone is one base away. The chain uses TRBV9 and TRBJ2-7; 7 bases agree with TRBD2. Per germline, CDR1 SGDLS and CDR2 YYNGEE. The CDR3 has 14 residues. CDR3 DNA sequence: TGTGCCAGCAGCGTATGGGAGGGGACCTACGACCAGTACGTC. It codes for CASSVWEGTYDQYV.

The rearrangement links TRBV4-2 to TRBJ1-4; perhaps TRBD1 as D (5 bases). The germline CDR1 and CDR2 sequences are LGHNA and YNFKEQ. The CDR3 loop spans 14 amino acids. The V end was cut by 0 bases, the J end by 7 bases, with 9 bases between. CDR3 nucleotide sequence: TGTGCCAGCAGCCAAGACCAGGGTGGTGAAAAACTGTTTTTT. Translated, it gives CASSQDQGGEKLFF.

This clone has just one count. The chain joins TRBV7-3 to TRBJ2-2; D remains ambiguous. Germline-derived CDR1 and CDR2 are SGHTA and FQGTGA. Deletions cut 3 bases from V and 6 bases from J, with 11 bases between. The CDR3 has 14 residues. DNA for the CDR3: TGTGCCAGCAGCTTGTTTGCAGACTCCGGGGAGCTGTTTTTT. It translates to CASSLFADSGELFF.

The rearrangement joins TRBV5-4 to TRBJ2-7, with 9 bases lining up with TRBD1. Per the germline V gene, CDR1 is SGHNT and CDR2 is YYREEE (reference sequence). The CDR3 is 14 residues long. V was clipped by 4 bases and J by 6 bases; unmatched bases: 8. The CDR3 DNA is TGTGCCAGCAGCCCGGGACAGGGATTTCCCGAGCAGTACTTC. Protein: CASSPGQGFPEQYF.

Notes on this clone: The sample contains more than one DNA sequence encoding this CDR3. The genes are TRBV7-3 and TRBJ2-1; D perhaps matches TRBD2 (6 bases). The germline gives CDR1 SGHTA, CDR2 FQGTGA. This CDR3 region has 16 residues. V dropped 5 bases and J dropped 0 bases, with 14 bases sitting between them. CDR3 sequence (DNA): TGTGCCAGCAGCCCCCTGGCGGGAAGCTCCTACAATGAGCAGTTCTTC. This translates into CASSPLAGSSYNEQFF.

This chain connects TRBV5-1 to TRBJ2-7; perhaps TRBD2 as D (5 bases). The CDR3 is made up of 13 amino acids. Germline V gives CDR1 SGHRS, CDR2 YFSETQ. The V end was cut by 0 bases, the J end by 7 bases, with 11 bases between. The CDR3 DNA reads as TGCGCCAGCAGCTTGGACAGTACGGGGGAGCAGTACGTC. Amino acid sequence: CASSLDSTGEQYV.

The chain combines TRBV18 with TRBJ1-2, with 7 bases matching TRBD1. Trimming removed 2 bases from V and 0 bases from J; junction bases left unmatched: 3. The CDR3 is 15 amino acids. From germline, CDR1 is KGHSH and CDR2 LQKENI. The CDR3 bases are TGTGCCAGCTCACCAACGACAGGGCCTAACTATGGCTACACCTTC. Encoded protein: CASSPTTGPNYGYTF.

The V gene is TRBV19, the J gene TRBJ1-1; D remains unclear. There are 17 residues in the CDR3. V shed 5 bases and J shed 3 bases, with 22 bases lying between them. Looked up from germline, CDR1 is LNHDA and CDR2 is SQIVND (reference sequence). The CDR3 loop reads CASSSPLGRPRDTEAFF. In DNA form, the CDR3 reads TGTGCCAGTAGTTCCCCCCTCGGGAGGCCGAGGGACACTGAAGCTTTCTTT. Drawing the rest from reference TRBV19 and TRBJ1-1, the complete variable domain is DGGITQSPKYLFRKEGQNVTLSCEQNLNHDAMYWYRQDPGQGLRLIYYSQIVNDFQKGDIAEGYSVSREKKESFPLTVTSAQKNPTAFYLCASSSPLGRPRDTEAFFGQGTRLTVV.

As to this clone: Other DNA sequences within the sample encode an identical CDR3. The V and J genes are TRBV28 and TRBJ2-7; 7 positions agree with TRBD1. From germline, CDR1 is MDHEN and CDR2 SYDVKM. The CDR3 sequence is 16 residues long. With 6 bases clipped from V and 6 bases from J, the junction kept 17 bases outside the gene matches. This CDR3 reads CASSLWAEQGKGEQYV. The CDR3 DNA sequence: TGTGCCAGCAGCCTATGGGCCGAACAGGGGAAAGGCGAGCAGTACGTC.

This rearrangement joins TRBV9 to TRBJ2-1; TRBD2 agrees at 8 bases. The CDR3 totals 15 residues. Germline CDR1 is SGDLS and CDR2 is YYNGEE. Trimming took 0 bases from V and 7 from J; bases not matched to a gene: 6. CDR3 region: CASSVAGGRVNEQFF. The CDR3 nucleotides read TGTGCCAGCAGCGTAGCGGGGGGGCGTGTTAATGAGCAGTTCTTC.

This sequence joins TRBV5-4 and TRBJ2-5, with 10 bases lining up with TRBD2. This CDR3 comprises 17 residues. Germline assignment: CDR1 SGHNT and CDR2 YYREEE (reference sequence). The V and J ends lost 7 bases and 5 bases, in that order; junction bases with no gene match: 17. In DNA form, the CDR3 reads TGTGCCAGCTCCTTTGGCGGGAGCGGGGGGGATTGGGAGACCCAGTACTTC. Translated: CASSFGGSGGDWETQYF.

The rearrangement links TRBV19 to TRBJ2-3, with a possible D match to TRBD1 (7 bases). Deletions cut 6 bases from V and 1 base from J, with 14 bases between. Germline V gene data show CDR1 as LNHDA and CDR2 as SQIVND (reference sequence). This CDR3 spans 15 amino acids. The DNA of the CDR3 is TGTGCCAGTAGCTGGGGGGACAGCCGCACAGATACGCAGTATTTT. This gives the protein CASSWGDSRTDTQYF. Looking up the rest from reference TRBV19 and TRBJ2-3 gives the full variable domain: DGGITQSPKYLFRKEGQNVTLSCEQNLNHDAMYWYRQDPGQGLRLIYYSQIVNDFQKGDIAEGYSVSREKKESFPLTVTSAQKNPTAFYLCASSWGDSRTDTQYFGPGTRLTVL.

The chain links TRBV11-2 to TRBJ2-1; D not resolved. Germline V CDR1 and CDR2: SGHAT, FQNNGV. The length of the CDR3 is 13 residues. V lost 6 bases to trimming and J lost 5 bases, with 11 bases between them. The CDR3, as DNA: TGTGCCAGCAGTCGAGCTCCGGACAATGAGCAGTTCTTC. Translating it yields CASSRAPDNEQFF.

This clone was seen just once. This rearrangement joins TRBV4-2 to TRBJ2-2; D is unclear. Germline V gene data show CDR1 as LGHNA and CDR2 as YNFKEQ. The CDR3 is 15 amino acids. The V and J ends lost 1 base and 1 base respectively, with 7 bases between them. This CDR3 is CASSQVLGNTGELFF. The CDR3, as DNA: TGTGCCAGCAGCCAAGTTCTAGGGAACACCGGGGAGCTGTTTTTT.

The CDR3 loop reads CASSSEGTGSTNEKLFF. The CDR3 nucleotides read TGCGCCAGCAGCTCGGAGGGGACAGGGTCAACTAATGAAAAACTGTTTTTT. This chain joins TRBV5-1 and TRBJ1-4, with TRBD1 matching over 9 bases. The CDR3 is 17 residues long. Germline loops: CDR1 SGHRS, CDR2 YFSETQ. Unmatched junction bases numbered 6, after V lost 3 bases and J lost 0 bases. Supplemented by reference TRBV5-1 and TRBJ1-4, the full variable domain reads KAGVTQTPRYLIKTRGQQVTLSCSPISGHRSVSWYQQTPGQGLQFLFEYFSETQRNKGNFPGRFSGRQFSNSRSEMNVSTLELGDSALYLCASSSEGTGSTNEKLFFGSGTQLSVL.

This clone is classed as medium-sized. This chain connects TRBV6-4 to TRBJ1-6, with 8 nucleotides matching TRBD1. The trim removed 5 bases at V and 5 bases at J, leaving 5 bases unmatched. The germline CDR1 and CDR2 sequences are MRHNA and SNTAGT. CDR3 length: 15 residues. CDR3 DNA sequence: TGTGCCAGCAGTAAACAGGGGGGTAATAATTCACCCCTCCACTTT. Translation: CASSKQGGNNSPLHF.